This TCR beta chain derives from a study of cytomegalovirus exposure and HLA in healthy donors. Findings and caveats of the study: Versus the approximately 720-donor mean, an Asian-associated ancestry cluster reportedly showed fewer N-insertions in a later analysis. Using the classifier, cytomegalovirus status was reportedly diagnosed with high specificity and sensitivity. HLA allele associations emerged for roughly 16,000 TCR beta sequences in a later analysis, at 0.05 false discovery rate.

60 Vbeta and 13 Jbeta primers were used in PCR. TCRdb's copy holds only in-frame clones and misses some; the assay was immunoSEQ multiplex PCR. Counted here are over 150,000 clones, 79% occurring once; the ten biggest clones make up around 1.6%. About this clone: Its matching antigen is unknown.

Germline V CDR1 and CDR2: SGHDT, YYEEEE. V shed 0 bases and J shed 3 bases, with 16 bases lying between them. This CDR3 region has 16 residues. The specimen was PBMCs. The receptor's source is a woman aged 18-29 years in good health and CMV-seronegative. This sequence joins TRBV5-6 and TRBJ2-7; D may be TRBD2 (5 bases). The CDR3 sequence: CASSLDPGGLIYEQYF. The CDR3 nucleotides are TGTGCCAGCAGCTTGGATCCCGGCGGGTTGATCTACGAGCAGTACTTC.